The sequence of this T cell receptor beta chain was determined in a study of CXCR3-negative and CXCR3-positive naive CD8 T cells. Study-level points and caveats: CXCR3-negative and CXCR3-positive naive cells shared comparable TRBV-TRBJ usage, but memory cells did not. Both naive subsets showed comparably high diversity, and memory CD8+ cells showed much lower diversity. Naive CXCR3-positive cells had TRB CDR3s more hydrophobic than those of CXCR3-negative naive cells.

Notes on this clonotype: What it recognizes is unknown.

UMI-labeled 5' RACE yielded the TRB cDNA libraries. TCRdb re-called the 5' RACE reads and shows each CDR3 protein once, DNA omitted. Here the sample table reports over 150,000 distinct CDR3 sequences. The CDR3 has 14 amino acids. Germline-derived CDR1 and CDR2 are SGHRS and YFSETQ. Among CD8+ T cells, naive ones were CD45RO-CCR7+CD27+CD95-. Source material: naive CXCR3+ CD8+ T cells from blood. Sample subset: CD45RO-CCR7+CD27+CD95- naive CD8+ T cells expressing CXCR3 (TNR3+). The clonotype originates from a human donor in good health. Some clones in this sample may be carry-over from other donors' samples. The chain links TRBV5-1 to TRBJ2-5; the D call of TRBD1 rests on TCRdb alone, since no DNA is present to check it. This chain's CDR3 is CASRRTGLEETQYF.